These 16 T cell receptor beta chains share one sample of origin, sequenced in a study of cytomegalovirus exposure and HLA in healthy donors. Assay used: immunoSEQ multiplex PCR; TCRdb lists only in-frame clones, some missing. The repertoire holds roughly 110,000 clones, about 88% seen once, with about 1.8% in the top ten. Sequencing used PBMCs. The receptors come from a woman in her late teens or twenties in good health and CMV-seropositive.

V gene TRBV19 combines with J gene TRBJ2-6; no clear D. Germline values: CDR1 LNHDA, CDR2 SQIVND (reference sequence). The CDR3 spans 15 residues. Trimming took off 3 bases at V and 0 bases at J, with 6 bases between the two ends. CDR3 protein: CASSIMASGANVLTF. The CDR3 DNA sequence: TGTGCCAGTAGTATCATGGCCTCTGGGGCCAACGTCCTGACTTTC.

The chain employs TRBV4-2 and TRBJ1-2; 8 bases fit TRBD1. CDR1 is LGHNA and CDR2 is YNFKEQ in the germline V gene. The CDR3 totals 15 residues. The junction had 12 bases not matched to a gene; V was cut back by 4 bases and J by 8 bases. The CDR3 here is CASSRPGQGAGGYTF. The CDR3 region has the DNA TGTGCCAGCAGCCGCCCTGGGCAGGGGGCTGGCGGCTACACCTTC.

The J gene is TRBJ1-2, the V gene TRBV4-2; 8 bases fit TRBD1. Germline loops: CDR1 LGHNA, CDR2 YNFKEQ. Losses at the gene ends were 2 bases for V and 6 bases for J; bases not matched to a gene: 14. The CDR3 runs to 17 residues. The CDR3 DNA reads as TGTGCCAGCAGCCAATCTCCAGGACAGGGAGGATTCGATGGCTACACCTTC. Protein product: CASSQSPGQGGFDGYTF.

This chain links TRBV19 with TRBJ1-1; D remains ambiguous. This CDR3 region has 16 residues. In germline, CDR1 is LNHDA, CDR2 SQIVND (reference sequence). Trimming removed 4 bases from V and 1 base from J, with 16 bases in between. The CDR3 nucleotides read TGTGCCAGTAGTAGCCAGAAGATGACTTCGAACACTGAAGCTTTCTTT. It specifies CASSSQKMTSNTEAFF.

This chain joins TRBV4-1 and TRBJ1-2; the D is unclear. Per the germline V gene, CDR1 is MGHRA and CDR2 is YSYEKL. Trimming shortened V by 5 bases and J by 4 bases, and 14 bases separated the two germline ends. The CDR3 is made up of 14 amino acids. CDR3 nucleotide sequence: TGCGCCAGCAGCTTCCCGGTGACTAGCTATGGCTACACCTTC. Encoded protein: CASSFPVTSYGYTF.

The chain is built from TRBV27 and TRBJ2-3, with TRBD2 as a possible D gene (5 bases). Germline V gives CDR1 MNHEY, CDR2 SMNVEV (reference sequence). The V and J ends lost 2 bases and 6 bases respectively, with 12 bases between them. The CDR3 spans 14 residues. The CDR3 DNA reads as TGTGCCAGCAGTTTAGCGGGTGGAGCGGATACGCAGTATTTT. Protein product: CASSLAGGADTQYF.

This sequence joins TRBV28 and TRBJ2-7; maybe TRBD1 (6 bases). CDR3 length: 14 amino acids. V was cut by 6 bases and J by 4 bases, with 16 bases left in between. Germline CDR1 and CDR2: MDHEN and SYDVKM. The CDR3 nucleotides are TGTGCCAGCAGGTTAGGGACAAGGGGGTACGAGCAGTACTTC. As protein: CASRLGTRGYEQYF.

The chain joins TRBV7-6 to TRBJ2-1, with 10 bases matching TRBD1. The junction had 13 bases not matched to a gene; V was cut back by 0 bases and J by 5 bases. Germline CDR1 SGHVS, CDR2 FNYEAQ. CDR3 length equals 19 residues. This chain's CDR3 is CASSLALGQGTQSNNEQFF. The DNA of the CDR3 is TGTGCCAGCAGCTTAGCGTTGGGACAGGGGACTCAATCTAACAATGAGCAGTTCTTC.

In its sample, this clone was seen once. The chain recombines TRBV15 with TRBJ1-2, with unresolved D. The CDR3 has 14 amino acids. The V end was cut by 3 bases, the J end by 8 bases, with 16 bases between. Germline V lookup: CDR1 LNHNV, CDR2 YYDKDF (reference sequence). The CDR3 coding sequence is TGTGCCACCAGCAGGGAGGTGGGGTCTGGAGGCTACACCTTC. Its protein product is CATSREVGSGGYTF.

The gene calls are TRBV2 and TRBJ1-4, with 7 bases fitting TRBD1. Germline V gives CDR1 SNHLY, CDR2 FYNNEI. V lost 8 bases, J lost 3 bases, and 9 bases stayed unmatched. There are 15 residues in the CDR3. In nucleotides, the CDR3 is TGTGCCAGCGTCCGACAGGGAGCGGCTAATGAAAAACTGTTTTTT. It encodes CASVRQGAANEKLFF.

The V and J genes are TRBV4-1 and TRBJ1-1, with D possibly matching TRBD1 (5 bases). The V gene's germline CDR1 is MGHRA and CDR2 YSYEKL. V lost 1 base and J 3 bases, leaving 18 bases between the germline ends. The CDR3 length is 17 residues. This CDR3 reads CASSQVPVPGTDTEAFF. The CDR3, as DNA: TGCGCCAGCAGCCAAGTCCCTGTCCCAGGGACTGACACTGAAGCTTTCTTT.

This chain links TRBV6-1 with TRBJ1-1; a possible D gene is TRBD1 (6 bases). Per the germline V gene, CDR1 is MNHNS and CDR2 is SASEGT. The CDR3 totals 14 residues. Trimming pared 6 bases from V and 1 base from J, leaving 12 bases between. This CDR3 reads CASRLQGRNTEAFF. As DNA, the CDR3 is TGTGCCAGCAGGTTACAGGGCCGGAACACTGAAGCTTTCTTT.

V is TRBV6-5 and J is TRBJ1-6, with D hard to call. There are 13 residues in the CDR3. V was cut by 3 bases and J by 10 bases, with 10 bases left in between. Germline V gives CDR1 MNHEY, CDR2 SVGAGI. The CDR3 sequence is CASSYGPQSPLHF. CDR3 nucleotides: TGTGCCAGCAGTTATGGGCCCCAATCACCCCTCCACTTT.

The chain links TRBV5-6 to TRBJ1-6; no definite D call. From germline, CDR1 is SGHDT and CDR2 YYEEEE. The CDR3 has 16 amino acids. The V gene lost 4 bases and the J gene lost 0 bases, with 11 bases spanning the gap. CDR3 nucleotides: TGTGCCAGCAGCCCCAACTGGAGCTCCTATAATTCACCCCTCCACTTT. It specifies CASSPNWSSYNSPLHF.

This chain joins TRBV4-1 and TRBJ2-7, with D unclear. V was cut by 1 base and J by 0 bases, with 10 bases left in between. CDR1 is MGHRA and CDR2 is YSYEKL in the germline V gene. The CDR3 length is 15 residues. CDR3 coding DNA: TGCGCCAGCAGCCAAGTCCAGGCAAGCTCCTACGAGCAGTACTTC. Protein sequence: CASSQVQASSYEQYF.

The CDR3 loop is CASSGGGGHNQPQHF. CDR3 nucleotide sequence: TGTGCCAGCAGCGGTGGAGGGGGCCACAATCAGCCCCAGCATTTT. The chain joins TRBV9 to TRBJ1-5; 7 bases match TRBD1. V shed 3 bases, J shed 3 bases, and the junction held 6 bases outside the gene matches. The germline V gene has CDR1 SGDLS and CDR2 YYNGEE. This CDR3 spans 15 amino acids.